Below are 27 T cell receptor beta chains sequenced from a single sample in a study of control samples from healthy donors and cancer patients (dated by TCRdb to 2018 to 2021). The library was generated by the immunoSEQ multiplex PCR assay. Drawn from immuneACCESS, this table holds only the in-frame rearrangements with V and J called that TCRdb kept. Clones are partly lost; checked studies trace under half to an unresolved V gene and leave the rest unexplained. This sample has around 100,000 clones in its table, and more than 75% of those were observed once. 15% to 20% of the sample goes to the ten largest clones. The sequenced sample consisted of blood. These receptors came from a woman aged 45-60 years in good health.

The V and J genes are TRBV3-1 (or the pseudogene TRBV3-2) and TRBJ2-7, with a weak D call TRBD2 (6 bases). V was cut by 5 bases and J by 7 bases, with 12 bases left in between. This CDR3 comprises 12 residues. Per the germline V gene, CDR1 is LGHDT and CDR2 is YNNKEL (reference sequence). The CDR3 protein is CASSEPGEEQYV. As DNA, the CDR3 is TGTGCCAGCAGCGAACCGGGAGAAGAGCAGTACGTC.

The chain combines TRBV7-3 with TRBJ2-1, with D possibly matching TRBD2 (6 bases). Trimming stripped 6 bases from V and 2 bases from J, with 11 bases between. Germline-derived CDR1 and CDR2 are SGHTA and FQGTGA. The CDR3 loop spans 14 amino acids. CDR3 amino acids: CASSPAGPYNEQFF. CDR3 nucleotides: TGTGCCAGCAGTCCAGCGGGTCCCTACAATGAGCAGTTCTTC.

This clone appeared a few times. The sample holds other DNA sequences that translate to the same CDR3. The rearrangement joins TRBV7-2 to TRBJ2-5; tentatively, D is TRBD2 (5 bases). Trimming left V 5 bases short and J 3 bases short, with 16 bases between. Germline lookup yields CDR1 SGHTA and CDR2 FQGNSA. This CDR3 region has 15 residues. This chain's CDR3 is CASSVILGVEETQYF. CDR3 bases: TGTGCCAGCAGCGTCATTCTGGGAGTTGAAGAGACCCAGTACTTC. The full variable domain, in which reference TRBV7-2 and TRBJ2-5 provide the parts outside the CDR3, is GAGVSQSPSNKVTEKGKDVELRCDPISGHTALYWYRQSLGQGLEFLIYFQGNSAPDKSGLPSDRFSAERTGGSVSTLTIQRTQQEDSAVYLCASSVILGVEETQYFGPGTRLLVL.

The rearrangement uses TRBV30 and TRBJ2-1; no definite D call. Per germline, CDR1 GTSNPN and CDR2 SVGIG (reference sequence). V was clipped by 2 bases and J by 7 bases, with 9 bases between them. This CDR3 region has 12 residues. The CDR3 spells CAWSPTPNEQFF. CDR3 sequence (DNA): TGTGCCTGGAGTCCGACCCCTAATGAGCAGTTCTTC. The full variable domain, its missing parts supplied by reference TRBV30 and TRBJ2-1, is SQTIHQWPATLVQPVGSPLSLECTVEGTSNPNLYWYRQAAGRGLQLLFYSVGIGQISSEVPQNLSASRPQDRQFILSSKKLLLSDSGFYLCAWSPTPNEQFFGPGTRLTVL.

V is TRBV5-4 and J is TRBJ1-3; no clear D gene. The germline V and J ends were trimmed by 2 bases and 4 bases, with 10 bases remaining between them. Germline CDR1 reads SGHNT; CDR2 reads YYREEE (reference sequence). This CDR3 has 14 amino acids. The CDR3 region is CASSLKGSGNTIYF. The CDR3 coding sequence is TGTGCCAGCAGCTTAAAGGGCTCAGGAAACACCATATATTTT.

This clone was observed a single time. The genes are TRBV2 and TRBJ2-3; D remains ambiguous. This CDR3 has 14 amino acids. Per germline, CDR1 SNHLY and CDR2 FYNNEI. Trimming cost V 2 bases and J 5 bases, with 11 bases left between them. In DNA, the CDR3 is TGTGCCAGCAGTGAATTAATAGGTGGAGATACGCAGTATTTT. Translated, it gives CASSELIGGDTQYF.

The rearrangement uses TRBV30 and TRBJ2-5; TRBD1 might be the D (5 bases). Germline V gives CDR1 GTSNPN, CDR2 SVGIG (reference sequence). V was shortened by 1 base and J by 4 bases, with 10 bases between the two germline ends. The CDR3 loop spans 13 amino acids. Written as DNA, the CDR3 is TGTGCCTGGAGTGGGGCAAGGGGAGAGACCCAGTACTTC. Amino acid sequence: CAWSGARGETQYF.

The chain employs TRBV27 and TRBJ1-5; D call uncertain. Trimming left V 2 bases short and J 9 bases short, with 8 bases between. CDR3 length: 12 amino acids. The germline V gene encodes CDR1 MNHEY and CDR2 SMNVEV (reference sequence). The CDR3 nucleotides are TGTGCCAGCAGTTTACCCTTGAGGCCCCAGCATTTT. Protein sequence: CASSLPLRPQHF.

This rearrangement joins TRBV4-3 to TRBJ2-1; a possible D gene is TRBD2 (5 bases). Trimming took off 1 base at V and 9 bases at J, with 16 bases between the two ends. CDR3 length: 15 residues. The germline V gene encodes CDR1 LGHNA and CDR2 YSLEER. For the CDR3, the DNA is TGCGCCAGCAGCCAAGGAGGGATAGGCGCTAGTGAGCAGTTCTTC. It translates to CASSQGGIGASEQFF.

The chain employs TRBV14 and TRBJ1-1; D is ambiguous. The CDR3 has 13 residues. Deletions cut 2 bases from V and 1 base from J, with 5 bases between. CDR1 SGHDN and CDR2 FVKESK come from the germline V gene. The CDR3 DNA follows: TGTGCCAGCAGCCAAACAGCGAACACTGAAGCTTTCTTT. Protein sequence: CASSQTANTEAFF.

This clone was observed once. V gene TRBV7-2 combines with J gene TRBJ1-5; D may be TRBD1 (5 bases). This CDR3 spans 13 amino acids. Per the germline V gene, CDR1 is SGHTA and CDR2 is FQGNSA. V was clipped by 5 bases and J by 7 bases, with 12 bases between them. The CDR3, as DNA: TGTGCCAGCAGCCAAGCGACAGAACAGCCCCAGCATTTT. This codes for CASSQATEQPQHF.

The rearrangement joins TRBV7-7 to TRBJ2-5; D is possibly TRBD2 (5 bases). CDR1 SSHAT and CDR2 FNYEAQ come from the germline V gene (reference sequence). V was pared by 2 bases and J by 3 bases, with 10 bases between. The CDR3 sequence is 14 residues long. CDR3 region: CASSLREGEETQYF. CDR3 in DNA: TGTGCCAGCAGCTTACGTGAGGGCGAAGAGACCCAGTACTTC.

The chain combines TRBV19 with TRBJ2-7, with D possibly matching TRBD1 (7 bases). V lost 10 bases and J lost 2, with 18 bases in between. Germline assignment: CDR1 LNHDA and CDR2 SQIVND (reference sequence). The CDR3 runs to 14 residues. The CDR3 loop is CATTAGQRTYEQYF. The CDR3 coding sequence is TGTGCCACTACCGCGGGACAGAGAACCTACGAGCAGTACTTC. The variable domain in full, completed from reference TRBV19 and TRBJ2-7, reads DGGITQSPKYLFRKEGQNVTLSCEQNLNHDAMYWYRQDPGQGLRLIYYSQIVNDFQKGDIAEGYSVSREKKESFPLTVTSAQKNPTAFYLCATTAGQRTYEQYFGPGTRLTVT.

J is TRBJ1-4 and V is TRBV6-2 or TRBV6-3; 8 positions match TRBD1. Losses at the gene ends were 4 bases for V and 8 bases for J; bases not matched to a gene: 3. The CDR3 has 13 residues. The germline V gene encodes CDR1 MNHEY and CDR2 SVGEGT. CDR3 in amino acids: CASSWTGREKLFF. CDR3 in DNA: TGTGCCAGCAGTTGGACAGGGAGAGAAAAACTGTTTTTT.

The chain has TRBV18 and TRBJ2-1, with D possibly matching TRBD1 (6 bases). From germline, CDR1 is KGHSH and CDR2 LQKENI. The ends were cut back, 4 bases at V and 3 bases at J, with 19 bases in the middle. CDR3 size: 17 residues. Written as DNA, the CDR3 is TGTGCCAGCTCACATCAAGGGGGAGTGAGGAACTACAATGAGCAGTTCTTC. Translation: CASSHQGGVRNYNEQFF.

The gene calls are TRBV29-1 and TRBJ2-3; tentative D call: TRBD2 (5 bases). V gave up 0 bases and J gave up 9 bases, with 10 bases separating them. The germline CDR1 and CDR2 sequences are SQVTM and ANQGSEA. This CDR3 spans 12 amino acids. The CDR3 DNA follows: TGCAGCGTTGAAGAGGGCAGAGGGACGCAGTATTTT. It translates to CSVEEGRGTQYF.

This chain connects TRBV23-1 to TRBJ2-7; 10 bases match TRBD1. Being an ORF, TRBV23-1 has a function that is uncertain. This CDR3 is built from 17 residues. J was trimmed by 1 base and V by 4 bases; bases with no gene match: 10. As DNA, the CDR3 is TGCGCCAGCAGTCCGGGGACAGGGGTTCTCCTTTCCTACGAGCAGTACTTC. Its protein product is CASSPGTGVLLSYEQYF.

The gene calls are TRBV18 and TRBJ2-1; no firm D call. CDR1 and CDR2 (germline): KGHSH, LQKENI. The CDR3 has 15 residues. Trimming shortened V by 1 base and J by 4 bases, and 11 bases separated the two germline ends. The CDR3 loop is CASSPRGEIYNEQFF. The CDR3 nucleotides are TGTGCCAGCTCACCACGTGGGGAAATATACAATGAGCAGTTCTTC.

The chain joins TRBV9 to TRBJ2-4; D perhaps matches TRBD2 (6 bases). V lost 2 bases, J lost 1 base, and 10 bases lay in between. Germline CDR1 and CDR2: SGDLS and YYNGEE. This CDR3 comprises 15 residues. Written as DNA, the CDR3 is TGTGCCAGCAGCGTCCGGGGGTCGGCCAAAAACATTCAGTACTTC. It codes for CASSVRGSAKNIQYF.

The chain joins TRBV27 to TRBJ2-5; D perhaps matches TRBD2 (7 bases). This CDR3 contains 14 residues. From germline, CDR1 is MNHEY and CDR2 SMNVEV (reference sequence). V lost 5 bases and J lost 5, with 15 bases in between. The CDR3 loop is CASSHQGRGETQYF. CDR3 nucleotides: TGTGCCAGCAGTCATCAGGGGAGGGGGGAGACCCAGTACTTC.

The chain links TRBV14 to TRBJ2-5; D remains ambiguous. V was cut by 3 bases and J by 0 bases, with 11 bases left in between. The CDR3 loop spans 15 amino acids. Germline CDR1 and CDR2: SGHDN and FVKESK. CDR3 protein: CASSHPDENQETQYF. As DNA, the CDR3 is TGTGCCAGCAGCCATCCGGACGAGAACCAAGAGACCCAGTACTTC.

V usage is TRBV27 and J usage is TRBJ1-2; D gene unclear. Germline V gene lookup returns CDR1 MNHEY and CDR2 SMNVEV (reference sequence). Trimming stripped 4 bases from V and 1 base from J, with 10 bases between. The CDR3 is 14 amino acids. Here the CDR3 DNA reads TGTGCCAGCAGTTGGGCGGGGAATAACTATGGCTACACCTTC. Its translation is CASSWAGNNYGYTF.

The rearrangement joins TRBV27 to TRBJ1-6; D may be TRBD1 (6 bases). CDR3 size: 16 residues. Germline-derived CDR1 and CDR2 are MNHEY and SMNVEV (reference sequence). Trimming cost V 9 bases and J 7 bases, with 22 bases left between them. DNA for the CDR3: TGTGCCAGTTCCCTAGTCTGGGGGGGCACAAATTCACCCCTCCACTTT. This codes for CASSLVWGGTNSPLHF.

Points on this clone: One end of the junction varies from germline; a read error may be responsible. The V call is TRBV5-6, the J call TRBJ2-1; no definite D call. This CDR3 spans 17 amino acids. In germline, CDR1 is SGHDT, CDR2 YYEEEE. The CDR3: CASSLSIGSFSDNEQFF. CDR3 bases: TGTGCCAGCAGCTTGTCGATTGGGTCTTTCTCCGACAATGAGCAGTTCTTC.

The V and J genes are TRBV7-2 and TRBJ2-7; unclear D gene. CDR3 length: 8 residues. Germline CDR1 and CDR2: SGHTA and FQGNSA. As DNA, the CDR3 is TGTGCCAGCAGCTTATCAACCGTC. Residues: CASSLSTV.

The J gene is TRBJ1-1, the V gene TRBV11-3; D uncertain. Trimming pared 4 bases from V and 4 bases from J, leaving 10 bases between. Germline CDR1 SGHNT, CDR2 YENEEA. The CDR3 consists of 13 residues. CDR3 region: CASSSTRATEAFF. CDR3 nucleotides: TGTGCCAGCAGCTCGACAAGGGCCACTGAAGCTTTCTTT. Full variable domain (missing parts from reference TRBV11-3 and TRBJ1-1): EAGVVQSPRYKIIEKKQPVAFWCNPISGHNTLYWYLQNLGQGPELLIRYENEEAVDDSQLPKDRFSAERLKGVDSTLKIQPAELGDSAVYLCASSSTRATEAFFGQGTRLTVV.

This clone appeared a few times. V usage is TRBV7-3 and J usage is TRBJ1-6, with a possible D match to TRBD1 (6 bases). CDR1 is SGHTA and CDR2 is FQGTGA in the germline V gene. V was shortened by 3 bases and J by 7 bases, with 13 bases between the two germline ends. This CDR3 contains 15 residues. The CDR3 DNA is TGTGCCAGCAGCTTCTCCGGGACACGCAATTCACCCCTCCACTTT. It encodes CASSFSGTRNSPLHF.